The sequence of this T cell receptor beta chain was determined in a study of T-cell reconstitution after alpha-beta-depleted transplantation in children. Germline V gene lookup returns CDR1 SQVTM and CDR2 ANQGSEA. This CDR3 comprises 13 residues. Unmatched junction bases numbered 9, after V lost 7 bases and J lost 5 bases. Unique molecular identifiers were incorporated during preparation of the TCRbeta library. TCRdb recomputed calls from the PCR reads with MiXCR, one row per CDR3 protein. This sample carries about 340,000 distinct CDR3 sequences, about a tenth of them seen once, and the ten largest clones take roughly 2.5%. There are many counts of this clonotype.

The J gene is TRBJ1-1, the V gene TRBV29-1, with 8 bases matching TRBD1. The input for sequencing was PBMCs from the stem cell graft donor, taken from the stem cell graft. This TCR came from a human donor who donated a stem cell graft to a child with acute lymphoblastic leukemia. CDR3 nucleotide sequence: TGCAGCGGACGACAGGGGAGTGGAACTGAAGCTTTCTTT. This codes for CSGRQGSGTEAFF.